This T cell receptor beta chain was found in a study of CD8 T cells in ankylosing spondylitis. General study results and limits: Blood from ankylosing spondylitis patients appeared to carry a characteristic roughly eight-variant TCR beta motif. Reportedly, disease-linked clones are significantly enriched in ankylosing spondylitis patients' matched synovial fluid. Reactive arthritis synovial fluid and blood previously showed some of these motif variants. Disease-linked clones bore a CD8+ phenotype, appearing relatively rarely in peripheral blood.

TCRdb itself ran the 5' RACE reads through MiXCR, one entry per CDR3 protein. Of about 480,000 distinct CDR3 sequences listed, roughly 15% are singletons. Concerning this clonotype itself: Its antigen remains unidentified.

This CDR3 comprises 15 residues. V was cut by 5 bases and J by 6 bases, with 16 bases left in between. Per germline, CDR1 ENHRY and CDR2 SYGVKD. The V gene is TRBV10-3, the J gene TRBJ2-2, with unresolved D. The sequencing sample was made of blood, either unsorted or a sorted T cell fraction (not recorded which). This receptor was obtained from a male donor with ankylosing spondylitis. The CDR3 sequence: CAISNLELGSGELFF. The CDR3 nucleotides read TGTGCCATCAGTAACCTGGAACTCGGTTCCGGGGAGCTGTTTTTT.